Given below is one T cell receptor beta chain in context. The record originates from a study of blood T cell repertoires in COVID-19. Looked up from germline, CDR1 is KGHSY and CDR2 is FQNENV. The V end was cut by 0 bases, the J end by 1 base, with 15 bases between. This CDR3 has 17 residues. The table came from immunoSEQ multiplex PCR; TCRdb's copy has only in-frame clones and leaves some out. This sample carries 75,000 to 100,000 clones, approximately 87% of them seen once, and the ten largest clones take under 8%. This chain connects TRBV16 to TRBJ1-2; possible D gene TRBD1, 5 bases. The TCR comes from a human donor with acute or convalescent COVID-19. The donor label of this sample is uncertain. Sequencing input: peripheral blood. The CDR3 sequence is CASSQSLDSAFNYGYTF. The CDR3 region has the DNA TGTGCCAGCAGCCAATCGCTCGACAGTGCCTTTAACTATGGCTACACCTTC.